This T cell receptor (beta chain) was identified in a study of blood T cell repertoires in COVID-19 (dated by TCRdb to between 2020 and 2021). At the level of the whole study: Samples covering the acute and convalescent phases of COVID-19 were provided by collaborators in the United States, Italy and Spain. Nearly every sample came with metadata listing a de-identified subject ID, COVID-19 status, age in years and sex. The dataset comprised deeply sampled blood TCRbeta repertoires from subjects exposed to, actively infected with, or recovered from COVID-19. The prospective study material was composed of cDNA or gDNA derived from T cells, B-cell-depleted T cells, or PBMCs. Samples came from the ongoing ImmuneRACE study (first 160 participants) plus 1,254 subjects from 6 global collaborators. Where available, HLA class I and class II types were taken from metadata supplied by the sample provider and were not determined by assay-based typing. The repertoires were made available in a free public database intended to serve as a resource for research on the immune response to SARS-CoV-2.

V has 1 base trimmed and J has 15 bases trimmed; junction bases matching no gene number 4. CDR1 and CDR2 are drawn from the germline V gene: KGHDR, SFDVKD. The CDR3 measures 12 amino acids from cysteine to phenylalanine. CDR3 DNA only is kept here, 36 bases in frame from base 1. For this clone: Its antigen has not been determined. Qualities for individual bases were not recorded, and no much larger clone is one base off.

The immunoSEQ Assay, a bias-controlled multiplex PCR, was used to amplify TCRbeta CDR3 regions from genomic DNA. From the authors' description of their analysis: Within the assay, amplification of reference gene primers was used to estimate how many nucleated cells each sample contained. To quantify the absolute abundance of each unique TCRbeta CDR3 rearrangement, sequence reads were collapsed and filtered. For each sample, productive Simpson clonality was calculated as the square root of Simpson's diversity index across productive rearrangements. This immuneACCESS table, as held by TCRdb, lists in-frame sequences with V and J called but not all clones. Of the missing ones, under half trace to an unresolved V gene in checked studies; the others have no known cause. D and trimming were read from the DNA, whereas the V and J calls and clone size are those reported in that table. This sample lists more than 80,000 clones; less than 80% were detected once. 5% to 7.5% of the sample goes to the ten largest clones.

The full study reports these points: How much clinical and demographic metadata was included differed by source and by participant, and the metadata was provided uncurated.

At one collaborating source in Seattle, patients were enrolled during active infection and were followed longitudinally through the course of disease. The collaborating institutions used their own protocols to collect whole blood in K2EDTA tubes. For TCRbeta analysis, collaborator samples were shipped as frozen whole blood, as isolated PBMCs, or as DNA extracted from either sample type. The sequence derives from a man older than 75 with COVID-19, enrolled during active disease. Sequencing was performed on peripheral blood. The rearranged chain carries TRBV24-1 and TRBJ2-1; 8 middle bases align to TRBD2. The CDR3 corresponds to CATSDFGTRGFF. The DNA reads TGTGCCACCAGTGATTTCGGGACTAGAGGGTTCTTC.